This T cell receptor beta chain was identified during a study of regulatory dendritic cells for organ transplantation. Findings and caveats of the study: Mature dendritic cells appeared to drive more memory CD8+ clonal expansion than regulatory ones. Naive T cells showed high diversity, memory cells less, memory CD8+ least.

Germline V lookup: CDR1 LGHNA, CDR2 YSLEER. V was pared by 4 bases and J by 6 bases, with 9 bases between. This CDR3 contains 12 residues. The table came from immunoSEQ multiplex PCR; TCRdb's copy has only in-frame clones and leaves some out. This sample carries 25,000 to 35,000 clones, roughly 80% of them seen once, and the ten largest clones take approximately 0.1%. This clone was observed a handful of times. Its antigen is not identified. The TCR was taken from a human donor in good health. The sequencing sample was made of naive CD4+ T cells from blood. Subset noted: CD45RA+ naive T cells. The chain has TRBV4-3 and TRBJ1-2; no firm D call. For the CDR3, the DNA is TGCGCCAGCAGCCGTCCCCCGGATGGCTACACCTTC. It translates to CASSRPPDGYTF.